Detailed here is one T cell receptor (beta chain). This clonotype was seen at least ten times. The target of this receptor is not known. Per-base qualities were not stored, and no clone one base away is much larger. The data stem from a study of T cells in Graves' hyperthyroidism and ophthalmopathy (dated by TCRdb to about 2019). Study-wide context: Peripheral blood samples were taken at the time of initial diagnosis, prior to any treatment. After sampling, hyperthyroidism patients received methimazole starting at 30 mg daily, and ophthalmopathy patients received high-dose intravenous methylprednisolone. According to the paper, TCR Vbeta CDR3 sequencing was carried out on some 140 peripheral blood samples, which came from over 40 ophthalmopathy, approximately 72 hyperthyroidism and roughly 17 progressor patients. The roughly 94 discovery patients were randomly split 7:3 into training and test sets. Thyroid tissue and blood T-cell repertoires from roughly 6 Graves' hyperthyroidism patients were also compared in the study. Whether ophthalmopathy could be predicted prospectively was tested in an independent validation cohort made up of roughly 19 hyperthyroidism patients plus 17 patients who later progressed to ophthalmopathy. To identify distinguishing TCR V-J signatures, a discovery cohort of around 100 patients was used, comprising 40 to 45 with Graves' ophthalmopathy and approximately 58 with stable Graves' hyperthyroidism.

CDR1 LNHNV and CDR2 YYDKDF are derived from the germline V gene (reference sequence). V is clipped by 1 base and J by 3 bases, and the sequence between their germline boundaries is 6 bases long. From cysteine to phenylalanine, the CDR3 is 13 amino acids long. Only the CDR3 DNA stays, 39 bases, in frame from base 1. Overall study results and their limits: In validation, the model predicted progression to ophthalmopathy with 65% to 71% sensitivity and roughly 72% specificity, a median of approximately 6.5 months before onset. Sample size was not statistically predetermined, and blinding of investigators to group allocation was not performed. A model built on a 13 V-J signature distinguished ophthalmopathy from stable hyperthyroidism, reaching approximately 89% sensitivity and around 81% specificity in cross-validation and 80%/75% in testing. Blood samples also contained most of the expanded thyroid clonotypes (frequency above 0.001), which suggests that blood repertoires may reflect thyroid immune responses.

TCR beta CDR3 regions were amplified from RNA transcripts. For the first round of RT-PCR on the TCR CDR3, the HTBI primer set was used together with the Qiagen OneStep RT-PCR kit. The libraries were constructed in a second round of multiplex PCR and then size-selected and purified. Sequencing of the libraries was done on an Illumina HiSeq2000 using paired-end 100 bp reads. For the original study's pipeline: SOAPnuke was used to process the raw data, removing reads that contained adapters or uncalled bases, had a mean Phred below 15, or lacked an exact match to the constant primer or identifier. COPE v1.2.5 was used to merge high-quality paired reads, and clonotypes were defined as unique nucleotide sequences. Clonotypes were aligned to IMGT TRBV, TRBD and TRBJ reference segments using MiTCR v1.1. The analysis included only V-J combinations with a frequency above 0.0001, which together covered 99% to 99.2% of the repertoires. The TCS score was defined as the ratio of F50 (clonal expansion) to E x V (chaos), calculated using BLOSUM62-based TCRdist between CDR3 peptides within each V-J. Welch's t-statistics and random forest reduced 500 to 650 V-J features to roughly 13, which were used in a naive Bayes classifier (R e1071). TCRdb trimmed public reads at Q25 via fastp, called clones via MiXCR and kept in-frame beta chains. When rows share a CDR3 protein, they turn into one entry using the most common DNA and genes. The V and J calls follow TCRdb's processing rather than the paper's. The sample includes about 360,000 distinct CDR3 sequences, with around 13% observed a single time. Less than 10% of the sample rests with the top ten.

Graves' hyperthyroidism was defined as stable when no progression to ophthalmopathy occurred over 18 months of follow-up. Hyperthyroidism patients were newly diagnosed, had a disease duration of under 2 months, and were aged 18 to 65 years. Exclusion was applied to patients with uncontrolled infections, other autoimmune diseases, pregnancy or lactation. Diagnoses were established on the basis of clinical symptoms, serum thyroxine and TRAb, thyroid ultrasound, and orbital computed tomography. Ficoll-Paque density gradient centrifugation was used to isolate PBMCs from around 10 ml of fresh peripheral blood. Total RNA was extracted using Trizol reagent, and RNA quality was assessed on an Agilent 2100 Bioanalyzer.

This TCR was sampled from a woman aged 18-29 years with Graves' hyperthyroidism. This chain is built from TRBV15 and TRBJ2-5, with the D gene too uncertain to name. Sequencing was performed on blood. The CDR3 protein: CATSRVSEETQYF. The DNA sequence is as follows: TGTGCCACCAGCAGAGTAAGCGAAGAGACCCAGTACTTC.